This TCR beta chain was identified during a study of T cell responses to AZD1222 COVID-19 vaccine (dated by TCRdb to about 2021). About the investigation overall: AZD1222 recipients given second doses at about 4 weeks or at about 12 weeks were pooled, since spike-specific TCR depth and breadth were not found to differ between the two schedules. TCR sequencing was performed for more than 230 trial participants, of whom some 200 were given two doses of AZD1222 and some 26 were given two doses of MenACWY control vaccine. Enrollment into the trials was organized by age into subgroups of 18-55, 56-69 and 70-plus years, and those subgroups contained roughly 150, 30 and 60 TCR-sequenced participants, respectively. Here is what the overall study found, with its caveats: Because no day 14 peak-response samples were available, the repertoires could be characterized only after the peak T cell response. Reportedly, close to half of the unique spike-specific TCRs recognized epitopes lying outside the regions that are mutated in the B.1.351 and B.1.1.7 variants. CD4 TCRs associated with the vaccine covered the entire spike protein, and the dominant responses were in regions 160-218 and 743-854. The 56-69-year group was small, and its depth increase did not reach significance, likely because of low power. Participants were mostly white British and included more females than males, and it was suggested by the authors that clonal diversity may have been underestimated. Conclusions about previously exposed vaccinees are limited because only six or seven AZD1222 recipients were SARS-CoV-2 seropositive at baseline. After two AZD1222 doses, spike-specific TCR breadth and depth were significantly higher than at day 0 and than in MenACWY recipients.

The CDR3 regions of human TCRbeta chains were subjected to immunosequencing. As for the original processing: Repertoire TCRs were checked for matches against a reference library of SARS-CoV-2-specific TCRs that had been generated using the MIRA antigen-specificity platform. Breadth meant the fraction of unique TCRs that were SARS-CoV-2-associated, whereas depth meant the fraction of total T cells that were SARS-CoV-2-associated. Using the MIRA data, every spike-specific TCR was mapped to the spike region that the TCR reacted to and assigned to either a CD4 or a CD8 class. Log10-transformed breadth and depth values were compared by one-way ANOVA with Sidak's multiple comparisons tests. Imported from immuneACCESS, the table was reduced by TCRdb to in-frame sequences with V and J called. These copies leave out some clones; in studies compared against another copy, an unresolved V gene accounts for under half, and the cause of the remainder is not known. That table supplies the V and J calls and clone size; D and trimming were determined from the DNA. In this sample the table shows 100,000 to 150,000 clones, about 85% of which occur a single time. The ten largest clonotypes hold roughly 4.5% of the sample.

The germline V end is reduced by 5 bases and the J end by 3 bases; junction bases left unmatched: 9. Based on the germline V gene (reference sequence), the CDR1 and CDR2 sequences are MNHEY and SMNVEV. Reading from cysteine to phenylalanine, the CDR3 counts 15 amino acids. Of all the DNA, just the CDR3 is kept, 45 bases in frame from base 1. Sample time point, as interpreted from the label and publication: baseline before first vaccination. Vaccinee samples were obtained from the UK trials COV001 and COV002, which included a single-blind randomized controlled phase 2/3 trial of AZD1222 (ChAdOx1 nCoV-19) in healthy adults. For TCRbeta chain sequencing, PBMC samples were collected from trial participants at day 0 and at day 28 after the second dose. This clone was counted once. There is no known antigen for this receptor. Base qualities are missing; no much larger clone stands one base away.

The chain was built from TRBV27 and TRBJ2-7, with 8 bases matching TRBD2. Here the sequenced sample was peripheral blood, taken on day 0 of AZD1222 vaccination. The source is an adult in good health. The nucleotide sequence reads as follows: TGTGCCAGCAGTGCTACAGCGGGGGCCATCTACGAGCAGTACTTC. Translation gives CASSATAGAIYEQYF.